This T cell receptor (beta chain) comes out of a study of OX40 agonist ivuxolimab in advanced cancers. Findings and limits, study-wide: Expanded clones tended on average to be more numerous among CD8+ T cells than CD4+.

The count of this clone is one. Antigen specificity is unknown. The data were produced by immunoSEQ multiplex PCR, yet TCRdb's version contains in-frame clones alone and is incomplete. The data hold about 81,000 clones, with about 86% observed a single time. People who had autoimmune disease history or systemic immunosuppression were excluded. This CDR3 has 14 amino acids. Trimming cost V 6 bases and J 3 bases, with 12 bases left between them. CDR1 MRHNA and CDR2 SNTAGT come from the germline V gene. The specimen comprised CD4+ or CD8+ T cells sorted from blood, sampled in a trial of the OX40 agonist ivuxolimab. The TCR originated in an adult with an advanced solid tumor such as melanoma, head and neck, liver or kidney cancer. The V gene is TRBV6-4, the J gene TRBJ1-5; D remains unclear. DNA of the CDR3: TGTGCCAGCAGGCTGACTAGGCCCAATCAGCCCCAGCATTTT. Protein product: CASRLTRPNQPQHF.